This T cell receptor (beta chain) derives from a study of cytomegalovirus exposure and HLA in healthy donors. Study-wide results and limits: Immune exposure data for these donors was limited to CMV serostatus. The study assumed roughly uniform donor sequencing depth for presence/absence analyses.

Details on this clone: Antigen: not known.

PCR involved 60 Vbeta and 13 Jbeta primers. Original handling: A later analysis tallied about 80 million unique TCR beta chains, about 11 million of them shared. Sequencing was performed with immunoSEQ multiplex PCR; in TCRdb, only in-frame clones are kept and a portion is missing. Clone size and the V and J calls come from that table; the DNA yielded D and trimming. Of about 97,000 clones listed, roughly 76% are singletons. V was pared by 2 bases and J by 2 bases, with 9 bases of the junction left unmatched. The CDR3 consists of 17 residues. Germline V gives CDR1 MGHRA, CDR2 YSYEKL. The genes are TRBV4-1 and TRBJ2-7; 10 nucleotides agree with TRBD2. The source is a man aged 40-50 years in good health and CMV-seronegative. Input material: PBMCs. In nucleotides, the CDR3 is TGCGCCAGCAGCCAAATTAATAGCGGGGGGCCGACCTACGAGCAGTACTTC. It yields the protein CASSQINSGGPTYEQYF.